One and the same sample provided the 5 T cell receptor beta chains below, sequenced in a study of CD4 T cells in relation to SARS-CoV-2 and coronaviruses. Their recognized antigens are unknown. Here immunoSEQ multiplex PCR was the method, and the copy in TCRdb shows in-frame clones only, minus some. The sample yields fewer than 35,000 clones, about 70% seen once. The sequenced sample was memory CD4+ T cells from PBMCs, cultured in vitro. These receptors all come from an adult with COVID-19.

This clone has a handful of counts. The DNA is left out, because the CDR3 cannot be placed on it with certainty; the CDR3 is given as TCRdb lists it. The CDR3 loop is CASSISDSFLETQYF. This sequence joins TRBV19 and TRBJ2-5; TRBD1, the D gene given by the table, was not confirmed from the DNA. The CDR3 spans 15 residues, counting both ends. Germline V gives CDR1 LNHDA, CDR2 SQIVND (reference sequence).

This clone is deemed medium-sized (0.01 to 0.1%). This chain links TRBV25-1 with TRBJ2-2; the D gene is possibly TRBD1 (6 bases). The CDR3 is made up of 15 amino acids. Germline V gives CDR1 MGHDK, CDR2 SYGVNS. V gave up 2 bases and J gave up 3 bases, with 10 bases separating them. The CDR3 reads CASSEQGLHTGELFF. The CDR3, as DNA: TGTGCCAGCAGTGAACAGGGGCTACACACCGGGGAGCTGTTTTTT.

CDR3 region: CASSLAPTPPYNEQFF. The CDR3, as DNA: TGTGCCAGCAGCTTAGCCCCGACCCCCCCCTACAATGAGCAGTTCTTC. The J gene is TRBJ2-1, the V gene TRBV7-7, with no clear D. Trimming took 0 bases from V and 2 from J, leaving 11 bases between them. The CDR3 has 16 residues. Germline-derived CDR1 and CDR2 are SSHAT and FNYEAQ (reference sequence).

V gene TRBV5-4 combines with J gene TRBJ2-1, with D unclear. V dropped 2 bases and J dropped 5 bases, with 17 bases sitting between them. This CDR3 is 16 amino acids long. Germline V lookup: CDR1 SGHNT, CDR2 YYREEE (reference sequence). The CDR3 loop reads CASSFPAEFLDNEQFF. The CDR3 DNA sequence: TGTGCCAGCAGCTTCCCAGCAGAGTTCCTCGACAATGAGCAGTTCTTC. The complete variable domain, with remaining parts taken from reference TRBV5-4 and TRBJ2-1, reads ETGVTQSPTHLIKTRGQQVTLRCSSQSGHNTVSWYQQALGQGPQFIFQYYREEENGRGNFPPRFSGLQFPNYSSELNVNALELDDSALYLCASSFPAEFLDNEQFFGPGTRLTVL.

The V call is TRBV2, the J call TRBJ2-7; D is ambiguous. The CDR3 runs 11 residues. Germline-derived CDR1 and CDR2 are SNHLY and FYNNEI. V was pared by 7 bases and J by 6 bases, with 10 bases between. The CDR3 sequence is CASMQVREQYF. In DNA form, the CDR3 reads TGTGCCAGCATGCAGGTTCGCGAGCAGTACTTC.